This is a list of T cell receptor beta chains from one sample in a study of graft-versus-host responses after intestinal transplantation. Profiled with immunoSEQ multiplex PCR; TCRdb holds only in-frame clones, not every one. Of around 15,000 clones listed, 60% to 80% are singletons. Sequenced here: ileum tissue, sampled roughly 450 days after intestinal transplant. Receptor source: a human patient who received an intestinal transplant, so some T cells may come from the graft donor. CDR3s include the opening cysteine and the closing phenylalanine or tryptophan. The D gene is left open where the match is weak. Expanded clones get a size class; other rows say once, few or many, or leave the size out.

>.|TRBV7-9|TRBD1|TRBJ1-2
TGTGCCAGCAGCCCTGTCGGACAGGGGATAGGTGGCTACACCTTC
CASSPVGQGIGGYTF
>few|TRBV5-1|.|TRBJ1-1
TGCGCCAGCAGCTTGTTGGGGCCGGGGGTGAGCACTGAAGCTTTCTTT
CASSLLGPGVSTEAFF
>.|TRBV27|TRBD2|TRBJ2-5
TGTGCCAGCACCACACTAGCGGGGGGTCGACAAGAGACCCAGTACTTC
CASTTLAGGRQETQYF
>.|TRBV19|.|TRBJ1-6
TGTGCCAGTAGTATACGTGACCCACCCCTCCACTTT
CASSIRDPPLHF
>.|TRBV6-5|.|TRBJ1-2
TGTGCCAGCAGTTACGTTGGGGCACAGGGTGTTTATGGCTACACCTTC
CASSYVGAQGVYGYTF
>.|TRBV5-1|TRBD2|TRBJ2-7
TGCGCCAGCAGCCTCGGACTAGCGGGGATGTACGAGCAGTACTTC
CASSLGLAGMYEQYF
>.|TRBV14|.|TRBJ1-4
TGTGCCAGCAGCCCAAACAGGGTGGGGGAAAAACTGTTTTTT
CASSPNRVGEKLFF
>once|TRBV2|.|TRBJ1-1
TGTGCCAGCAGTGGGTTCAGGAACACTGAAGCTTTCTTT
CASSGFRNTEAFF
>.|TRBV18|.|TRBJ1-1
TGTGCCAGCTCACCCGGGGCTTTGGTTGAAGCTTTCTTT
CASSPGALVEAFF
>.|TRBV28|TRBD2|TRBJ2-7
TGTGCCAGCAGTCCCGGGACTAGCCCGCTCGACGAGCAGTACTTC
CASSPGTSPLDEQYF
>once|TRBV9|TRBD1|TRBJ1-2
TGTGCCAGCAGCCCCGGGACAGGGGGAGACGGCTACACCTTC
CASSPGTGGDGYTF
>few|TRBV21-1|.|TRBJ2-7
TGTGCCAGCAGCAAAGCGCGGACCAGGCAGGGCTTC
CASSKARTRQGF
>.|TRBV2|.|TRBJ1-2
TGTGCCAGCAGGATTGGGCGAGGACCTTCCTATGGCTACACCTTC
CASRIGRGPSYGYTF
>.|TRBV4-1|.|TRBJ2-2
TGCGCCAGCAGCCAAGGAATCGACTATAACACCGGGGAGCTGTTTTTT
CASSQGIDYNTGELFF
>.|TRBV5-5|.|TRBJ1-2
TGTGCCAGCAGCCCGGGAACAGCCTATGGCTACACCTTC
CASSPGTAYGYTF
>.|TRBV2|TRBD1|TRBJ2-7
TGTGCCAGCAGTGAAGGGTCGGGACAGGGTAACGAGCAGTACTTC
CASSEGSGQGNEQYF
>.|TRBV6-1|TRBD1|TRBJ2-7
TGTGCCAGCATGGACAGGGGCTACGAGCAGTACTTC
CASMDRGYEQYF
>.|TRBV5-6|TRBD2|TRBJ2-7
TGTGCCCGCAGCCAGCTGGGGGGGGGCTCCTACGAGCAGTACTTC
CARSQLGGGSYEQYF
>.|TRBV7-9|.|TRBJ1-6
TGTGCCAGCAGGGTCCGACAGTCCAGGAGATGGAGGTTTTTT
CASRVRQSRRWRFF
>.|TRBV4-1|.|TRBJ1-2
TGCGCCAGCAGCCAAGATCCGGGGGCCTTCGGGGCCTACACCTTC
CASSQDPGAFGAYTF
>few|TRBV18|TRBD1|TRBJ1-2
TGTGCCAGCTCACCGGGACAGCTACTAGCCAACTATGGCTACACCTTC
CASSPGQLLANYGYTF
>.|TRBV14|.|TRBJ1-2
TGTGCCAGCAGCCAAGGGACAGTCTATGGCTACACCTTC
CASSQGTVYGYTF
>.|TRBV5-6|.|TRBJ1-2
TGTGCCAGCAGCCCGACTGGGAACTATGGCTACACCTTC
CASSPTGNYGYTF
>.|TRBV2|.|TRBJ1-2
TGTGCCAGCAGTGATCGGGGGACCTATGGCTACACCTTC
CASSDRGTYGYTF
>.|TRBV14|.|TRBJ2-7
TGTGCCAGCAGCCAACTGAGTTCCTACGAGCAGTACTTC
CASSQLSSYEQYF
>.|TRBV29-1|.|TRBJ1-2
TGCAGCGCACAGAAGGACTATGGCTACACCTTC
CSAQKDYGYTF
>.|TRBV4-2|TRBD1|TRBJ1-2
TGTGCCAGCAGCCAACCCCAGGGGGGTAACTATGGCTACACCTTC
CASSQPQGGNYGYTF
>.|TRBV4-2|.|TRBJ2-3
TGTGCCAGCAGCCAAGATTGGGGAGGCACAGATACGCAGTATTTT
CASSQDWGGTDTQYF
>.|TRBV12-5|.|TRBJ1-5
TGTGCTAGTGGTTTACGGGTCGCGGGGGAGTTGAGCAATCAGCCCCAGCATTTT
CASGLRVAGELSNQPQHF
>few|TRBV11-1|TRBD2|TRBJ2-3
TGTGCCAGCAGCGATAGCGGGGGCACAGATACGCAGTATTTT
CASSDSGGTDTQYF
>.|TRBV4-2|.|TRBJ2-7
TGTGCCAGCAGCCAGGGGACACAGAGCTCCTACGAGCAGTACTTC
CASSQGTQSSYEQYF
>.|TRBV27|.|TRBJ1-2
TGTGCCAGCAGTTCCCAGTACAGCCGATTGGGGGGCTACACCTTC
CASSSQYSRLGGYTF
>.|TRBV10-3|.|TRBJ2-7
TGTGCCAGCAGGACGAGCTACGAGCAGTACTTC
CASRTSYEQYF
>.|TRBV9|.|TRBJ1-1
TGTGCCAGCAGGCCGGGCAGCTCGAACACTGAAGCTTTCTTT
CASRPGSSNTEAFF
>.|TRBV29-1|.|TRBJ2-3
TGCAGCGTTGAAGAGGCCAGGGTGAACACAGATACGCAGTATTTT
CSVEEARVNTDTQYF
>.|TRBV27|.|TRBJ1-2
TGTGCCAGCAGCCCAGGGAACTATGGCTACACCTTC
CASSPGNYGYTF
>.|TRBV6-5|TRBD1|TRBJ1-5
TGTGCCAGCAGTTACTATGGGACAGGGAATCAGCCCCAGCATTTT
CASSYYGTGNQPQHF
>few|TRBV6-1|TRBD2|TRBJ2-1
TGTGCCAGCAGTGAAGTAGCGGGAGCCTACAATGAGCAGTTCTTC
CASSEVAGAYNEQFF
>.|TRBV5-5|.|TRBJ2-7
TGTGCCAGCAGCCGGTGGTGGGGCGAGCAGTACTTC
CASSRWWGEQYF
>.|TRBV10-2|.|TRBJ2-5
TGCGCCAGCAGTGAATCTCAGGGGTGGGAGACCCAGTACTTC
CASSESQGWETQYF
>.|TRBV27|.|TRBJ1-4
TGTGCCAGCAGTTTTAGGAGGAATGAAAAACTGTTTTTT
CASSFRRNEKLFF
>.|TRBV29-1|.|TRBJ1-2
TGCAGCGTTGATTGGTCCGTTACTGGGGGCTACACCTTC
CSVDWSVTGGYTF
>few|TRBV14|.|TRBJ2-3
TGTGCCAGCAGCCACACAGGTTTTGGCACAGATACGCAGTATTTT
CASSHTGFGTDTQYF
>few|TRBV5-6|TRBD1|TRBJ2-7
TGTGCCAGCAGCAACCACCCAAGGACAGGGGGCTACGAGCAGTACTTC
CASSNHPRTGGYEQYF
>.|TRBV9|TRBD2|TRBJ2-7
TGTGCCAGCAGCGTACTAGCGGGGGCCACCTACGAGCAGTACTTC
CASSVLAGATYEQYF
>.|TRBV7-2|TRBD2|TRBJ2-3
TGTGCCAGTTCGGGGGGGGACACAGATACGCAGTATTTT
CASSGGDTDTQYF
>.|TRBV7-2|.|TRBJ1-5
TGTGCCAGCAGCTTAGAGGGGCAGGGTAGGAATCAGCCCCAGCATTTT
CASSLEGQGRNQPQHF
>.|TRBV6-5|TRBD1|TRBJ2-7
TGTGCCAGCAGTTACACCGGGACAGGGTATTACGAGCAGTACTTC
CASSYTGTGYYEQYF
>.|TRBV7-9|.|TRBJ2-1
TGTGCCAGCAGCTTAGAGGGGTCAGGACCGTTCTTC
CASSLEGSGPFF
>.|TRBV20-1|.|TRBJ1-1
TGCAGTGCTAGGACCACTGAAGCTTTCTTT
CSARTTEAFF